This T cell receptor beta chain was documented in a study of CD8 T cells in ankylosing spondylitis. TCRdb analysed the 5' RACE reads with MiXCR anew, one entry per CDR3 protein. Here the sample spans roughly 300,000 distinct CDR3 sequences, approximately 8% being singletons. This clonotype was counted many times. Its target is unknown. Germline CDR1 and CDR2: MNHEY and SVGEGT. This CDR3 has 16 amino acids. Trimming at V came to 6 bases and at J to 1 base, leaving 8 bases not matched to a gene. The study's findings and limits: For ankylosing spondylitis blood, a TCR beta motif of several highly homologous variants appeared characteristic. Prior literature has documented some motif variants in synovial fluid and blood from reactive arthritis. Disease-linked clones were reportedly significantly enriched in matched ankylosing spondylitis synovial fluid.

The rearrangement links TRBV6-2 or TRBV6-3 to TRBJ2-2; 7 bases are a match to TRBD1. This TCR came from a male donor with ankylosing spondylitis. Sequencing was carried out using blood, either unsorted or a sorted T cell fraction (not recorded which). The CDR3 DNA follows: TGTGCCAGCAGCAAACCCCGGGACAGGAACACCGGGGAGCTGTTTTTT. Its protein is CASSKPRDRNTGELFF.